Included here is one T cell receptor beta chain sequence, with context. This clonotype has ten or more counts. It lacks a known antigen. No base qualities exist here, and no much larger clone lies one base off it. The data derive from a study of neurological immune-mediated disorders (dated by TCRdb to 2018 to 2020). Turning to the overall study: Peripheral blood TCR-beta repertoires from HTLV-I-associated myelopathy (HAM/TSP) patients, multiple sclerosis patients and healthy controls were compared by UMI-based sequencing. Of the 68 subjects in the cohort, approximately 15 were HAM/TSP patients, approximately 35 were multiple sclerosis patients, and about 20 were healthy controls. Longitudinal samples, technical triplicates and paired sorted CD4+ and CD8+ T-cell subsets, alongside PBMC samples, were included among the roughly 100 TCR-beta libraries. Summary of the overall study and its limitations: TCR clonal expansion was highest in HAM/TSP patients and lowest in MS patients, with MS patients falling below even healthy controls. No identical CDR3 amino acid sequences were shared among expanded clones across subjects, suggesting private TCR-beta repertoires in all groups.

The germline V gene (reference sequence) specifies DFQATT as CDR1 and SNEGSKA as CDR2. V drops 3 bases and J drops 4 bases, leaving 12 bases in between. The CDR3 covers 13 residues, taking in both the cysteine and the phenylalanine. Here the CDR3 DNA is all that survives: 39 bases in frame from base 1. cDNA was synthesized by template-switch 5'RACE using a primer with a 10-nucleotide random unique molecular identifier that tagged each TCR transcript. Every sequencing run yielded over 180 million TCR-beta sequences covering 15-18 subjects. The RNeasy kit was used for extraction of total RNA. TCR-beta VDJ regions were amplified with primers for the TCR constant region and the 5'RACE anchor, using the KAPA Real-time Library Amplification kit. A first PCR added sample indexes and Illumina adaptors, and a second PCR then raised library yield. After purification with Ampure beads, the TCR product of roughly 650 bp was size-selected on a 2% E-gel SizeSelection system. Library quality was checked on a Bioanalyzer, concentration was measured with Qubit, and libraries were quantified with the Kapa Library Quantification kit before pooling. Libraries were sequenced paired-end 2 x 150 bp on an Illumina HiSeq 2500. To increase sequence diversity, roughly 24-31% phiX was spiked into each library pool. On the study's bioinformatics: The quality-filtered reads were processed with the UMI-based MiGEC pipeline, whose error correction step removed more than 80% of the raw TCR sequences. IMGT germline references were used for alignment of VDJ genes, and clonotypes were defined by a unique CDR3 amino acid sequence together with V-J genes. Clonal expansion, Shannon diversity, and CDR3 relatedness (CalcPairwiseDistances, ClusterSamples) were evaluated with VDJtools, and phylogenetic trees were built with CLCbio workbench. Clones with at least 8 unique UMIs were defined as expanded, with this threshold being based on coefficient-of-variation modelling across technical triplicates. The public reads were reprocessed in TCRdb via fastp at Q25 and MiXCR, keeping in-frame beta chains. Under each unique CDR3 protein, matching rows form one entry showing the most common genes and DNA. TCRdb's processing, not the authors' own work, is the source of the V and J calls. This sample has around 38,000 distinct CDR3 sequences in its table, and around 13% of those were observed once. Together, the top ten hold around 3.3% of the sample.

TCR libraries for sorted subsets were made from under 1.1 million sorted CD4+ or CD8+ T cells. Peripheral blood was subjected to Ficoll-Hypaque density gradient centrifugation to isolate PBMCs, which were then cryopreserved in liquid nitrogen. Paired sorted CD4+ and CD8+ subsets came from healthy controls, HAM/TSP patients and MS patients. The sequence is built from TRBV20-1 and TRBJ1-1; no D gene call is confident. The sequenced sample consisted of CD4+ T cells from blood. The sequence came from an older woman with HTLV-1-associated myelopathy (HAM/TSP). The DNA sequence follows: TGCAGTGCTAGGTATAGCACCGGCACTGAAGCTTTCTTT. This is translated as CSARYSTGTEAFF.